One sample yielded the 25 T cell receptor beta chains listed below, sequenced in a study of human T cells and chemical hapten exposure. The library attached unique molecular identifiers to individual cDNA molecules. Via MiXCR, TCRdb re-called the reads, giving one row per CDR3 protein. Seen here are 3,500 or so distinct CDR3 sequences, 48% observed once, and the top ten hold 5% to 6.5%. Noted treatment: therapeutic diphenylcyclopropenone sensitization with weekly scalp DPC. The sample was whole blood, taken before DPC sensitization or 2, 6, or about 24 weeks after (not recorded which). Every receptor here comes from an adult with alopecia areata. Some clones in this sample may be carry-over from other donors' samples. This table probably holds off-target reads from a library built for another chain.

CDR3 DNA: TGCGCCAGCAGTGAGTCAGGGAACAATCAGCCCCAGCATTTT. Protein sequence: CASSESGNNQPQHF. The chain couples TRBV10-2 to TRBJ1-5; the D is unclear. CDR3 size: 14 residues. Germline V gene sequence: CDR1 WSHSY, CDR2 SAAADI. Trimming took off 0 bases at V and 3 bases at J, with 6 bases between the two ends.

This clonotype was observed a handful of times. This chain connects TRBV24-1 to TRBJ2-3, with 7 bases fitting TRBD1. Germline V gives CDR1 KGHDR, CDR2 SFDVKD. The CDR3 is 15 residues long. V gave up 3 bases and J gave up 2 bases; unmatched junction bases: 4. This CDR3 reads CATSDRQGPTDTQYF. Written as DNA, the CDR3 is TGTGCCACCAGTGATCGACAGGGACCCACAGATACGCAGTATTTT.

This chain connects TRBV10-1 to TRBJ2-1; 7 bases agree with TRBD2. The CDR3 runs to 12 residues. The ends lost 8 bases at V and 6 bases at J; junction bases unmatched: 4. Germline CDR1 reads WNHNN; CDR2 reads SYGVQD (reference sequence). The CDR3 protein is CASAGDFNEQFF. The CDR3 nucleotides are TGCGCCAGCGCGGGGGATTTCAATGAGCAGTTCTTC.

The rearrangement links TRBV10-3 to TRBJ2-7; maybe TRBD1 (5 bases). V lost 4 bases and J 5 bases, leaving 12 bases between the germline ends. Germline CDR1 ENHRY, CDR2 SYGVKD. CDR3 size: 13 residues. CDR3 DNA: TGTGCCATCAGTGTAGGGGTTCGAGACGAGCAGTACTTC. Protein: CAISVGVRDEQYF.

The chain couples TRBV20-1 to TRBJ2-5; 7 bases agree with TRBD2. CDR3 length: 15 residues. CDR1 DFQATT and CDR2 SNEGSKA come from the germline V gene (reference sequence). J lost 2 bases, V lost 3 bases, and 9 bases had no gene match. The CDR3 protein is CSASSSGTVQETQYF. For the CDR3, the DNA is TGCAGTGCTAGTTCTAGCGGAACCGTACAAGAGACCCAGTACTTC.

This rearrangement joins TRBV3-1 to TRBJ2-1, with 8 bases lining up with TRBD1. The CDR3 runs 15 residues. J lost 3 bases, V lost 3 bases, and 4 bases had no gene match. CDR1 LGHDT and CDR2 YNNKEL come from the germline V gene (reference sequence). The CDR3 spells CASSQGTGYYNEQFF. The DNA of the CDR3 is TGTGCCAGCAGCCAGGGGACAGGATACTACAATGAGCAGTTCTTC.

This rearrangement joins TRBV3-1 to TRBJ2-5; no definite D call. CDR1 is LGHDT and CDR2 is YNNKEL in the germline V gene (reference sequence). This CDR3 is built from 14 residues. The V gene lost 1 base and the J gene lost 5 bases, with 11 bases spanning the gap. As DNA, the CDR3 is TGTGCCAGCAGCCAAGGTGAGGTCCGGGAGACCCAGTACTTC. It encodes CASSQGEVRETQYF.

This clonotype showed up just a few times. The genes are TRBV29-1 and TRBJ2-2; 7 bases map to TRBD1. V shed 5 bases, J shed 2 bases, and the junction held 5 bases outside the gene matches. This CDR3 contains 14 residues. CDR1 and CDR2 from the germline V gene are SQVTM and ANQGSEA. The DNA of the CDR3 is TGCAGCGTTAAGGGACAGACCAACACCGGGGAGCTGTTTTTT. Its protein product is CSVKGQTNTGELFF.

The genes are TRBV12-3 or TRBV12-4 and TRBJ1-5; D not resolved. The V and J ends lost 2 bases and 3 bases respectively, with 11 bases between them. The CDR3 runs to 15 residues. For the CDR3, the DNA is TGTGCCAGCAGTTTAAGCGGAATTATCAATCAGCCCCAGCATTTT. Protein product: CASSLSGIINQPQHF.

V and J are TRBV18 and TRBJ2-1, with D possibly being TRBD2 (6 bases). CDR3 length: 16 residues. Between the trimmed V and J ends, which lost 3 bases and 0 bases, there was a span of 12 bases. Germline V gene lookup returns CDR1 KGHSH and CDR2 LQKENI. This CDR3 reads CASSPLGGNSYNEQFF. For the CDR3, the DNA is TGTGCCAGCTCACCCCTGGGCGGGAACTCCTACAATGAGCAGTTCTTC.

This clonotype was detected a few times. The chain has TRBV5-1 and TRBJ2-1; D is ambiguous. Germline-derived CDR1 and CDR2 are SGHRS and YFSETQ. V lost 1 base, J lost 7 bases, and 6 bases lay in between. The CDR3 has 12 amino acids. CDR3 in amino acids: CASSLLVNEQFF. As DNA, the CDR3 is TGCGCCAGCAGCTTGTTAGTGAATGAGCAGTTCTTC. Supplemented by reference TRBV5-1 and TRBJ2-1, the full variable domain reads KAGVTQTPRYLIKTRGQQVTLSCSPISGHRSVSWYQQTPGQGLQFLFEYFSETQRNKGNFPGRFSGRQFSNSRSEMNVSTLELGDSALYLCASSLLVNEQFFGPGTRLTVL.

This clonotype has just a few counts. The V and J genes are TRBV9 and TRBJ2-7; 10 nucleotides align to TRBD1. CDR1 SGDLS and CDR2 YYNGEE come from the germline V gene. Trimming cost V 0 bases and J 7 bases; bases outside gene matches: 7. This CDR3 region has 15 residues. CDR3 region: CASSVAGTGAGEQYF. For the CDR3, the DNA is TGTGCCAGCAGCGTAGCCGGGACAGGGGCGGGGGAGCAGTACTTC.

V gene TRBV7-6 combines with J gene TRBJ2-5; D is unresolved. V shed 5 bases and J shed 1 base, with 8 bases lying between them. Germline V gene lookup returns CDR1 SGHVS and CDR2 FNYEAQ. This CDR3 contains 13 residues. CDR3 sequence: CASSLGLQETQYF. DNA for the CDR3: TGTGCCAGCAGCCTAGGGCTCCAAGAGACCCAGTACTTC.

J is TRBJ2-3 and V is TRBV6-5; 10 positions agree with TRBD2. Germline CDR1 MNHEY, CDR2 SVGAGI. After removal of 5 bases from V and 2 bases from J, the junction contained 4 bases not matched to a gene. CDR3 length equals 15 residues. CDR3 sequence: CASSKAGGPTDTQYF. In nucleotides, the CDR3 is TGTGCCAGCAGTAAAGCGGGGGGGCCCACAGATACGCAGTATTTT.

This clonotype is large in the sample. V gene TRBV4-2 combines with J gene TRBJ2-7; D is uncertain. CDR1 is LGHNA, CDR2 YNFKEQ, per germline. Trimming removed 3 bases at V and 3 bases at J, with 12 bases between. This CDR3 contains 14 residues. Written as DNA, the CDR3 is TGTGCCAGCAGCCAGCTGGAAGGTTACTACGAGCAGTACTTC. It specifies CASSQLEGYYEQYF.

The chain uses TRBV5-1 and TRBJ2-7; a possible D gene is TRBD1 (5 bases). The V gene lost 2 bases and the J gene lost 2 bases, with 14 bases spanning the gap. This CDR3 contains 15 residues. Germline values: CDR1 SGHRS, CDR2 YFSETQ. Written as DNA, the CDR3 is TGCGCCAGCAGCTTCACCACAGGACAAACCTACGAGCAGTACTTC. This sequence encodes CASSFTTGQTYEQYF.

This clonotype occurred a few times. This sequence joins TRBV18 and TRBJ2-2, with TRBD2 as a possible D gene (6 bases). The germline CDR1 and CDR2 sequences are KGHSH and LQKENI. The germline V and J ends were trimmed by 6 bases and 6 bases, with 20 bases remaining between them. There are 16 residues in the CDR3. For the CDR3, the DNA is TGTGCCAGCTCTGACTGGGACTTCGCCGGGGCCGGGGAGCTGTTTTTT. This translates into CASSDWDFAGAGELFF.

This chain connects TRBV5-8 to TRBJ2-3; D is possibly TRBD2 (5 bases). This CDR3 has 14 residues. Germline CDR1 SGHTS, CDR2 YDEGEE. With 4 bases removed from V and 2 bases from J, the gap between germline ends came to 11 bases. CDR3 residues: CASSPGVITDTQYF. The CDR3 DNA reads TGTGCCAGCAGCCCCGGGGTGATCACAGATACGCAGTATTTT. Full variable domain (rest looked up from reference TRBV5-8 and TRBJ2-3): EAGVTQSPTHLIKTRGQQATLRCSPISGHTSVYWYQQALGLGLQFLLWYDEGEERNRGNFPPRFSGRQFPNYSSELNVNALELEDSALYLCASSPGVITDTQYFGPGTRLTVL.

The gene calls are TRBV4-1 and TRBJ2-7; TRBD2 matches 8 bases. V shed 1 base and J 2 bases; nucleotides not matched to a gene: 4. Per germline, CDR1 MGHRA and CDR2 YSYEKL. This CDR3 spans 15 amino acids. The CDR3 DNA reads as TGCGCCAGCAGCCAAGGCCTAGCGGGTCCCTACGAGCAGTACTTC. This gives the protein CASSQGLAGPYEQYF.

The rearrangement joins TRBV25-1 to TRBJ2-2; D gene unclear. The germline V and J ends were trimmed by 3 bases and 9 bases, with 8 bases remaining between them. The CDR3 spans 12 residues. In germline, CDR1 is MGHDK, CDR2 SYGVNS. This CDR3 is CASSEPLRELFF. The CDR3 nucleotides are TGTGCCAGCAGTGAGCCCCTTCGGGAGCTGTTTTTT.

Concerning this clonotype itself: At one end, the junction sequence differs from germline, possibly due to a read error. CDR3: CAGSYAPGQNTDTQYF. The CDR3 DNA sequence: TGTGCCGGCAGCTATGCACCGGGACAGAACACAGATACGCAGTATTTT. This sequence joins TRBV7-6 and TRBJ2-3; 7 bases line up with TRBD1. In germline, CDR1 is SGHVS, CDR2 FNYEAQ. The length of the CDR3 is 16 residues.

J is TRBJ2-1 and V is TRBV5-4, with TRBD1 matching over 7 bases. V shed 5 bases, J shed 8 bases, and the junction held 10 bases outside the gene matches. Germline-derived CDR1 and CDR2 are SGHNT and YYREEE (reference sequence). This CDR3 has 14 amino acids. The CDR3 region is CASSNPQGRDEQFF. The CDR3 DNA reads TGTGCCAGCAGTAATCCACAGGGGCGAGATGAGCAGTTCTTC.

V and J are TRBV20-1 and TRBJ2-7, with 8 bases aligning to TRBD2. The germline CDR1 and CDR2 sequences are DFQATT and SNEGSKA (reference sequence). This CDR3 comprises 11 residues. After removal of 6 bases from V and 4 bases from J, the junction contained 2 bases not matched to a gene. The CDR3 is CSAGTSYEQYF. The CDR3 DNA reads TGCAGTGCGGGGACTAGTTACGAGCAGTACTTC.

Turning to this clonotype: Here the CDR3 omits its conserved ending phenylalanine or tryptophan, so a read error is the likely source. The rearrangement uses TRBV20-1 and TRBJ2-7; D unclear. In germline, CDR1 is DFQATT, CDR2 SNEGSKA (reference sequence). V was shortened by 1 base and J by 3 bases, with 7 bases between the two germline ends. This CDR3 contains 12 residues. CDR3 bases: TGCAGTGCTAGAGTCCCCGTCTACGAGCAGTACTAC. Its translation: CSARVPVYEQYY.

CDR3 sequence: CATSAKDIANTGELFF. The CDR3 bases are TGTGCCACCAGTGCAAAGGATATCGCGAACACCGGGGAGCTGTTTTTT. The chain carries TRBV24-1 and TRBJ2-2; D unclear. Germline CDR1 reads KGHDR; CDR2 reads SFDVKD. CDR3 length: 16 amino acids. V was clipped by 5 bases and J by 0 bases, with 12 bases between them.